The 5 T cell receptor beta chains below were found in one sample sequenced in a study of long-term antiretroviral therapy in people with HIV (dated by TCRdb to 2022 to 2024). The immunoSEQ hsTCRB v3.0 assay was used at survey level resolution to sequence the TRB variable region. TCRdb limited this immuneACCESS table to in-frame rearrangements with V and J called. A share of clones is missing; checked studies link under half to unresolved V genes, and the rest is unexplained. The sample records roughly 14,000 clones, 70% to 85% of which are singletons. The ten largest make up around 16% of the sample. Sample: unsorted PBMCs, taken just before starting antiretroviral therapy. These receptor sequences come from a man aged 40-49 years with HIV.

The chain links TRBV27 to TRBJ1-1; no firm D call. V was shortened by 2 bases and J by 4 bases, with 8 bases between the two germline ends. The germline V gene has CDR1 MNHEY and CDR2 SMNVEV (reference sequence). This CDR3 has 13 residues. CDR3: CASSLMGGTEAFF. In DNA, the CDR3 is TGTGCCAGCAGTTTAATGGGAGGCACTGAAGCTTTCTTT.

V is TRBV18 and J is TRBJ1-2, with a weak D call TRBD1 (5 bases). The CDR3 spans 14 residues. Germline V CDR1 and CDR2: KGHSH, LQKENI. Trimming removed 3 bases at V and 5 bases at J, with 13 bases between. The CDR3 here is CASSPPGTGYGYTF. CDR3 DNA: TGTGCCAGCTCACCCCCCGGGACCGGATATGGCTACACCTTC.

The chain couples TRBV5-6 to TRBJ2-4, with 9 bases that match TRBD2. This CDR3 has 16 amino acids. The V gene end was trimmed by 2 bases and the J gene end by 7 bases; junction bases not matched to a gene: 10. From germline, CDR1 is SGHDT and CDR2 YYEEEE. CDR3 DNA: TGTGCCAGCAGCTTAATCGGCGGGAGGGCGGGGAACATTCAGTACTTC. Encoded protein: CASSLIGGRAGNIQYF.

This clone was found once. The V and J genes are TRBV30 and TRBJ2-2; either TRBD1 or TRBD2 may fit D (5 bases each). CDR1 GTSNPN and CDR2 SVGIG come from the germline V gene (reference sequence). Trimming stripped 3 bases from V and 2 bases from J, with 10 bases between. This CDR3 comprises 14 residues. The chain's CDR3 is CAWRGRSNTGELFF. The CDR3 DNA follows: TGTGCCTGGAGGGGACGGAGCAACACCGGGGAGCTGTTTTTT.

The chain has TRBV10-3 and TRBJ2-5, with 7 bases that match TRBD2. The V segment lost 0 bases and the J segment 1 base; nucleotides outside the gene matches: 2. CDR1 ENHRY and CDR2 SYGVKD come from the germline V gene. The length of the CDR3 is 15 residues. The CDR3 DNA reads TGTGCCATCAGTGAGTCGCGGGGGACCCAAGAGACCCAGTACTTC. Translated, it gives CAISESRGTQETQYF.